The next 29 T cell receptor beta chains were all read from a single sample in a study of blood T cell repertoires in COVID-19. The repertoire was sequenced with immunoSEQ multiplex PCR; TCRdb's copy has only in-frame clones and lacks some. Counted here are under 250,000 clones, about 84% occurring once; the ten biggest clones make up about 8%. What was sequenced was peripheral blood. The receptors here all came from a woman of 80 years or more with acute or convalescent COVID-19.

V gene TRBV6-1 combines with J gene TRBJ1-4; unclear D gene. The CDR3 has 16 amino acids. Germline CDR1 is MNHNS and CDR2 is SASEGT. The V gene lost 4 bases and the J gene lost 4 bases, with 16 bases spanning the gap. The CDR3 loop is CASSVRSEIFNEKLFF. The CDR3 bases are TGTGCCAGCAGTGTTCGGAGCGAGATCTTTAATGAAAAACTGTTTTTT.

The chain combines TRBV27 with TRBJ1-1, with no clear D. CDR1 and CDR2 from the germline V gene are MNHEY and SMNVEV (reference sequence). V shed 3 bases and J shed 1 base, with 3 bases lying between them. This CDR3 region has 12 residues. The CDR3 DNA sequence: TGTGCCAGCAGTTTCGGGAACACTGAAGCTTTCTTT. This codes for CASSFGNTEAFF.

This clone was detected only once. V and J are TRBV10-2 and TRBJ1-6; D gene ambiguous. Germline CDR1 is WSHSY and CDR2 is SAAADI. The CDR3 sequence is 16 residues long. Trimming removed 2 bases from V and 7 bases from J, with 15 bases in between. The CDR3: CASSEHLAVRNSPLHF. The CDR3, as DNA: TGCGCCAGCAGTGAGCACTTAGCCGTTCGGAATTCACCCCTCCACTTT.

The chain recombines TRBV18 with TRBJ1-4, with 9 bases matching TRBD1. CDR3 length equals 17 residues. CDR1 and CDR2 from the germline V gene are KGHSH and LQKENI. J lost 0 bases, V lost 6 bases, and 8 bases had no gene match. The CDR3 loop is CASSRDRVGTTNEKLFF. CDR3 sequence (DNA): TGTGCCAGCTCGCGGGACAGGGTAGGGACAACTAATGAAAAACTGTTTTTT.

This CDR3 reads CASSLSPQLGIGELFF. CDR3 coding DNA: TGTGCCAGCAGCTTATCTCCACAGTTAGGCATCGGGGAGCTGTTTTTT. The gene calls are TRBV7-8 and TRBJ2-2; no reliable D call. V gave up 2 bases and J gave up 7 bases, with 17 bases separating them. There are 16 residues in the CDR3. CDR1 is SGHVS and CDR2 is FQNEAQ in the germline V gene.

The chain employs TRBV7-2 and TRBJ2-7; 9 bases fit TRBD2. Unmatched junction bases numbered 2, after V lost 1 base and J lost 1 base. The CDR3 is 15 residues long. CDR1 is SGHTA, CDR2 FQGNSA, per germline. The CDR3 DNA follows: TGTGCCAGCAGCTTAGTTAGCGGGGGTTCCTACGAGCAGTACTTC. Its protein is CASSLVSGGSYEQYF.

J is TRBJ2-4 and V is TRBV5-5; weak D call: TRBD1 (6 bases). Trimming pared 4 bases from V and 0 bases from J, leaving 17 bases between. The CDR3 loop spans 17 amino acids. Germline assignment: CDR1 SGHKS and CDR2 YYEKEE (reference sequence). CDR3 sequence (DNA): TGTGCCAGCAGCCAGCAGGGGTCCCTGCTAGCCAAAAACATTCAGTACTTC. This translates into CASSQQGSLLAKNIQYF.

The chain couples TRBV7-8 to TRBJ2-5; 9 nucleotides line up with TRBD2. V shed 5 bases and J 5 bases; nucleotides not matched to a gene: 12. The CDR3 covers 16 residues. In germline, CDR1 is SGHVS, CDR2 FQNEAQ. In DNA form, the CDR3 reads TGTGCCAGCAGCCCCTCCGAGCGGGGGGCGAGGGAGACCCAGTACTTC. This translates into CASSPSERGARETQYF.

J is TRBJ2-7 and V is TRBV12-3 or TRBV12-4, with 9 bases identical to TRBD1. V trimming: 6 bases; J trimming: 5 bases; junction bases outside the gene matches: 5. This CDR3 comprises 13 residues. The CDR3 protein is CASRWGQGNEQYF. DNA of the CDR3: TGTGCCAGCAGGTGGGGACAGGGAAACGAGCAGTACTTC.

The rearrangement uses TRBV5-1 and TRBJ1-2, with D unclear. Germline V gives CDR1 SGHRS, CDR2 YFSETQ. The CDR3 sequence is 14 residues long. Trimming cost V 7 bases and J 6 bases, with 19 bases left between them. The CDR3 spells CASANGLKGDGYTF. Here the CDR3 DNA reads TGCGCCAGCGCTAACGGACTGAAAGGAGATGGCTACACCTTC.

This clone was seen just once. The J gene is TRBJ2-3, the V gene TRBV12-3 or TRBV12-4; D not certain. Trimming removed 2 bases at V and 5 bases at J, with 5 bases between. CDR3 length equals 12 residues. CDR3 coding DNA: TGTGCCAGCAGTTTATTAGTAGATACGCAGTATTTT. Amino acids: CASSLLVDTQYF.

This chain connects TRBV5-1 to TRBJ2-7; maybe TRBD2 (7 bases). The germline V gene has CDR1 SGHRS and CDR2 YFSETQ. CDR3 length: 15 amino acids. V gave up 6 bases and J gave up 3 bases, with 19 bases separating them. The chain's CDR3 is CASNAKGGPNYEQYF. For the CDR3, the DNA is TGCGCCAGCAACGCGAAGGGGGGGCCAAACTACGAGCAGTACTTC.

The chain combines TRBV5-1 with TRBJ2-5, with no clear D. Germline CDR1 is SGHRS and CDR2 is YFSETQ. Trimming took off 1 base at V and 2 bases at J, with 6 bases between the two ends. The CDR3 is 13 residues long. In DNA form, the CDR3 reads TGCGCCAGCAGCTTGATGCAGCAAGAGACCCAGTACTTC. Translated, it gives CASSLMQQETQYF.

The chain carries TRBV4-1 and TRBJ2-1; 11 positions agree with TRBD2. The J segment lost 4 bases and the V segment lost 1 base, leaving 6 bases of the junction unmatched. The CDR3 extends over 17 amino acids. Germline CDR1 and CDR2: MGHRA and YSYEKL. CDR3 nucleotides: TGCGCCAGCAGCCAAGCCCTAGCGGGAGGTCTTTACAATGAGCAGTTCTTC. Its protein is CASSQALAGGLYNEQFF.

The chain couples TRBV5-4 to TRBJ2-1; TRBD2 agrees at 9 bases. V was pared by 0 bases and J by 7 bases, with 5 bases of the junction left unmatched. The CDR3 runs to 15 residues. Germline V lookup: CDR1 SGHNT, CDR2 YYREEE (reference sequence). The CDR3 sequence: CASSLEGTSFNEQFF. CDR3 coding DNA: TGTGCCAGCAGCTTGGAAGGGACTAGCTTTAATGAGCAGTTCTTC.

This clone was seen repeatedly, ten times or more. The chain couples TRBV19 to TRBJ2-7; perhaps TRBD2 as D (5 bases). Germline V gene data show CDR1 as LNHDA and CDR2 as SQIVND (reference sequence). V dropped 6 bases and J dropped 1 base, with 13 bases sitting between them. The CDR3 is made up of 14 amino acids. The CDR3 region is CASSSDSASYEQYF. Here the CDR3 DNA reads TGTGCCAGTAGCTCGGACTCGGCGTCCTACGAGCAGTACTTC.

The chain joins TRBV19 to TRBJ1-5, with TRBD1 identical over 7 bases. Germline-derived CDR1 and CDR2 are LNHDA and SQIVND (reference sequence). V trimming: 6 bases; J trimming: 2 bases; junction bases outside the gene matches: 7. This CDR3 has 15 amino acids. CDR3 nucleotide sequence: TGTGCCAGTAGGACAGGGTTGATGGGCAATCAGCCCCAGCATTTT. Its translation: CASRTGLMGNQPQHF.

Here the CDR3 reads CASLRGGSRNEQFF. The CDR3, as DNA: TGTGCCAGTCTACGGGGCGGGAGTCGCAATGAGCAGTTCTTC. This sequence joins TRBV7-9 and TRBJ2-1, with 7 bases fitting TRBD2. This CDR3 has 14 residues. CDR1 is SEHNR and CDR2 is FQNEAQ in the germline V gene (reference sequence). V gave up 9 bases and J gave up 6 bases; unmatched junction bases: 11.

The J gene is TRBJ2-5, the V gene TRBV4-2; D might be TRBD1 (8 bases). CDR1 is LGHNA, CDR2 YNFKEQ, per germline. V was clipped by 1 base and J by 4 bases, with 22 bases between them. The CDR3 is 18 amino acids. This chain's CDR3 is CASSQGLGRDRWGETQYF. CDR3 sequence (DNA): TGTGCCAGCAGCCAAGGCCTTGGGAGGGACAGGTGGGGAGAGACCCAGTACTTC.

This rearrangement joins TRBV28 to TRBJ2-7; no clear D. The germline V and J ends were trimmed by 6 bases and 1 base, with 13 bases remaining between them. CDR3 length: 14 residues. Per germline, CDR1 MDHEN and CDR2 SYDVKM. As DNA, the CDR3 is TGTGCCAGCAGCCCCCCGACACCATCCTACGAGCAGTACTTC. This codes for CASSPPTPSYEQYF.

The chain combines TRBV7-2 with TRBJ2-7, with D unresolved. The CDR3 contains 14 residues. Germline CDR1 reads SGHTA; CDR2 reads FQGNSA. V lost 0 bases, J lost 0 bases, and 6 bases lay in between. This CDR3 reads CASSLATGSYEQYF. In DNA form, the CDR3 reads TGTGCCAGCAGCTTAGCGACTGGCTCCTACGAGCAGTACTTC.

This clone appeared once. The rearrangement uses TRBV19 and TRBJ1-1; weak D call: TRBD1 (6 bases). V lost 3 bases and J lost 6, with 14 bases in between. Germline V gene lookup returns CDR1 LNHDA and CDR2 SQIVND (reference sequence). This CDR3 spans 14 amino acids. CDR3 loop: CASSIGGPNAEAFF. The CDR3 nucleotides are TGTGCCAGTAGTATCGGGGGGCCAAACGCTGAAGCTTTCTTT.

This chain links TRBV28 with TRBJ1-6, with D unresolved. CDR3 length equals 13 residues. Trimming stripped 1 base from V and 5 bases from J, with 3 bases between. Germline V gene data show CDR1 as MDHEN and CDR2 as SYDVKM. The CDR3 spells CASSLFDNSPLHF. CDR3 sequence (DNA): TGTGCCAGCAGTTTATTCGATAATTCACCCCTCCACTTT. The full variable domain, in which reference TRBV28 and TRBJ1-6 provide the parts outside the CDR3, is DVKVTQSSRYLVKRTGEKVFLECVQDMDHENMFWYRQDPGLGLRLIYFSYDVKMKEKGDIPEGYSVSREKKERFSLILESASTNQTSMYLCASSLFDNSPLHFGNGTRLTVT.

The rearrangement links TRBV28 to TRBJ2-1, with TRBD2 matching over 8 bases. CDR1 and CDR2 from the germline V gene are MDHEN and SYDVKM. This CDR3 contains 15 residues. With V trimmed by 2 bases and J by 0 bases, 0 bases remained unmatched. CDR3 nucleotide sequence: TGTGCCAGCAGTTTAGGGACTAGCTCCTACAATGAGCAGTTCTTC. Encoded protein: CASSLGTSSYNEQFF.

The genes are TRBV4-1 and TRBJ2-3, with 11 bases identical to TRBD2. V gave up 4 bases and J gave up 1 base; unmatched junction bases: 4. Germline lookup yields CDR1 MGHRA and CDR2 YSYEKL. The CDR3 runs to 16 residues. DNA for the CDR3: TGCGCCAGCAGCCGGAGGGGACTAGCGGGCACAGATACGCAGTATTTT. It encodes CASSRRGLAGTDTQYF.

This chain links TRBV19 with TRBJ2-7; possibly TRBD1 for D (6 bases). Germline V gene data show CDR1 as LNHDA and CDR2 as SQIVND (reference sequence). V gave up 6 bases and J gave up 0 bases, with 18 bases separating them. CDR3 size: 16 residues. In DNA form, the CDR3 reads TGTGCCAGTAGCTGGTCCCTAGGGACACCCTCCTACGAGCAGTACTTC. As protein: CASSWSLGTPSYEQYF.

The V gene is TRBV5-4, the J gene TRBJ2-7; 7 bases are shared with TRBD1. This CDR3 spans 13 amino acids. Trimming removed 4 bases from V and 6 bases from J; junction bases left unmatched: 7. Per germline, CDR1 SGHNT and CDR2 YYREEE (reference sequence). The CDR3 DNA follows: TGTGCCAGCAGCCTGGACAGGACGGGCGAGCAGTACTTC. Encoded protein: CASSLDRTGEQYF.

CDR3 sequence: CASSLISRGGTDTQYF. The CDR3 DNA follows: TGTGCCAGCAGCTTAATTAGCCGGGGAGGCACAGATACGCAGTATTTT. J is TRBJ2-3 and V is TRBV7-2, with D maybe TRBD2 (5 bases). CDR3 length: 16 amino acids. Per germline, CDR1 SGHTA and CDR2 FQGNSA. V was trimmed by 2 bases and J by 1 base, leaving 13 bases between them. Complete variable domain (other parts from reference TRBV7-2 and TRBJ2-3): GAGVSQSPSNKVTEKGKDVELRCDPISGHTALYWYRQSLGQGLEFLIYFQGNSAPDKSGLPSDRFSAERTGGSVSTLTIQRTQQEDSAVYLCASSLISRGGTDTQYFGPGTRLTVL.

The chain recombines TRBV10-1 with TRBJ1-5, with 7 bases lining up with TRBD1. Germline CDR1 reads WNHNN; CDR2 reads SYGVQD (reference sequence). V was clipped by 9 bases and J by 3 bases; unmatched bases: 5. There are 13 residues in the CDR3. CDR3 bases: TGCGCCAGGGGACAGAGAAACAATCAGCCCCAGCATTTT. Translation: CARGQRNNQPQHF.